This T cell receptor (beta chain) was profiled in a study of early T cells in non-severe SARS-CoV-2 infection. A note on this clonotype: The antigen is undetermined.

Looked up from germline, CDR1 is SGHTA and CDR2 is FQGTGA. V lost 3 bases and J lost 1, with 3 bases in between. This CDR3 is built from 13 residues. Unique molecular identifiers were affixed to single, distinct cDNA molecules. TCRdb independently ran MiXCR on the 5' RACE reads; one entry per CDR3 protein. Of 100,000 to 120,000 distinct CDR3 sequences listed, 10% to 15% are singletons. General study points: Anti-spike CD8 specificities were favored by VDJdb matching, whose results missed private and CD4 specificities.

Sequenced here: whole blood, sampled at baseline. This TCR was sampled from an adult who was a healthcare worker with PCR-confirmed SARS-CoV-2 infection or an uninfected control (not recorded which). The V and J genes are TRBV7-3 and TRBJ2-2; D is undetermined. This CDR3 is CASSFKNTGELFF. CDR3 nucleotides: TGTGCCAGCAGCTTCAAGAACACCGGGGAGCTGTTTTTT.